The 26 T cell receptor beta chains given below trace back to one sample, sequenced in a study of T cells in Graves' hyperthyroidism and ophthalmopathy. Amplification of TCR beta CDR3 regions was performed using RNA transcripts as template. Initially, a first-round RT-PCR of the TCR CDR3 employed the HTBI primer set. TCRdb independently ran MiXCR on the multiplex PCR reads; one entry per CDR3 protein. The sample shows around 500,000 distinct CDR3 sequences, approximately 23% of them seen only once. The source material was blood. The source is a woman aged 70-85 years with Graves' ophthalmopathy.

There are many counts of this clonotype. This chain links TRBV12-3 or TRBV12-4 with TRBJ2-4; maybe TRBD1 (5 bases). V was trimmed by 6 bases and J by 0 bases, leaving 12 bases between them. The CDR3 totals 15 residues. CDR3 in DNA: TGTGCCAGCAGGGACCTAGGGGAAGCCAAAAACATTCAGTACTTC. It specifies CASRDLGEAKNIQYF.

The chain combines TRBV5-6 with TRBJ2-7; D unresolved. The ends were cut back, 0 bases at V and 5 bases at J, with 9 bases in the middle. Germline loops: CDR1 SGHDT, CDR2 YYEEEE. There are 13 residues in the CDR3. The CDR3 nucleotides are TGTGCCAGCAGCTTGGAGTTCACCGACGAGCAGTACTTC. Its translation: CASSLEFTDEQYF. The full variable domain, rest sourced from reference TRBV5-6 and TRBJ2-7, is DAGVTQSPTHLIKTRGQQVTLRCSPKSGHDTVSWYQQALGQGPQFIFQYYEEEERQRGNFPDRFSGHQFPNYSSELNVNALLLGDSALYLCASSLEFTDEQYFGPGTRLTVT.

There are a few counts of this clonotype. V is TRBV28 and J is TRBJ2-3, with D possibly matching TRBD1 (6 bases). In germline, CDR1 is MDHEN, CDR2 SYDVKM. The CDR3 has 16 residues. V was pared by 3 bases and J by 8 bases, with 21 bases between. In DNA form, the CDR3 reads TGTGCCAGCAGTTTCTTTGGTGGGCAGGGGTTAGTTACGCAGTATTTT. Translation gives CASSFFGGQGLVTQYF.

The table lists this clonotype with a few counts. The chain uses TRBV6-2 or TRBV6-3 and TRBJ2-7, with D tentatively TRBD2 (6 bases). Looked up from germline, CDR1 is MNHEY and CDR2 is SVGEGT. The CDR3 length is 16 residues. The germline V and J ends were trimmed by 0 bases and 2 bases, with 14 bases remaining between them. The CDR3 DNA reads as TGTGCCAGCAGTTACTCGAAAATGGCGGGAACCTACGAGCAGTACTTC. Protein: CASSYSKMAGTYEQYF.

Note on this clonotype: One end of the junction varies from germline; a read error may be responsible. The rearrangement joins TRBV5-5 to TRBJ1-5; D perhaps matches TRBD1 (5 bases). The CDR3 contains 15 residues. Looked up from germline, CDR1 is SGHKS and CDR2 is YYEKEE (reference sequence). The CDR3 loop is CANSSGLAGNQPQHF. CDR3 in DNA: TGTGCCAACAGCTCGGGACTTGCGGGGAATCAGCCCCAGCATTTT.

This clonotype appeared many times. The chain carries TRBV5-1 and TRBJ2-2; 8 nucleotides line up with TRBD2. Germline CDR1 and CDR2: SGHRS and YFSETQ. The CDR3 loop spans 15 amino acids. V lost 3 bases to trimming and J lost 4 bases; unmatched junction nucleotides: 5. This chain's CDR3 is CASSSSGRGTGELFF. In DNA form, the CDR3 reads TGCGCCAGCAGCTCAAGCGGGAGAGGCACCGGGGAGCTGTTTTTT.

This clonotype was detected a few times. This sequence joins TRBV7-2 and TRBJ2-3; D is perhaps TRBD2 (6 bases). Trimming took 1 base from V and 0 from J, leaving 11 bases between them. Germline V gene lookup returns CDR1 SGHTA and CDR2 FQGNSA. This CDR3 is built from 16 residues. The DNA for the CDR3 is TGTGCCAGCAGCTTAGTAGTAGCGGCCAGCACAGATACGCAGTATTTT. Amino acid sequence: CASSLVVAASTDTQYF.

This clonotype has ten or more counts. The chain links TRBV28 to TRBJ2-1; D is perhaps TRBD1 or TRBD2 (7 bases each). Germline CDR1 and CDR2: MDHEN and SYDVKM. The CDR3 sequence is 14 residues long. V was clipped by 6 bases and J by 9 bases, with 18 bases between them. CDR3 in amino acids: CASSRRGGSSEQFF. The CDR3 DNA reads as TGTGCCAGCAGCCGCAGGGGGGGGAGTAGTGAGCAGTTCTTC.

The chain has TRBV19 and TRBJ2-7, with TRBD2 identical over 9 bases. The length of the CDR3 is 15 residues. The ends lost 5 bases at V and 7 bases at J; junction bases unmatched: 12. Germline lookup yields CDR1 LNHDA and CDR2 SQIVND (reference sequence). In DNA form, the CDR3 reads TGTGCCAGTAGTCCAGGACTAGCGCGGGGGTTGGAGCAGTACTTC. It codes for CASSPGLARGLEQYF.

In its sample, this clonotype was seen a few times. The chain carries TRBV25-1 and TRBJ1-2; 8 bases fit TRBD1. Germline CDR1 and CDR2: MGHDK and SYGVNS. The CDR3 loop spans 13 amino acids. Trimming took 5 bases from V and 6 from J; bases not matched to a gene: 5. The CDR3 DNA sequence: TGTGCCAGCAGTTATAGGACAGGGAATGGCTACACCTTC. It codes for CASSYRTGNGYTF.

V gene TRBV7-8 combines with J gene TRBJ1-4; D call uncertain. Trimming pared 5 bases from V and 8 bases from J, leaving 15 bases between. CDR1 is SGHVS, CDR2 FQNEAQ, per germline. The CDR3 length is 14 residues. CDR3 nucleotides: TGTGCCAGCAGCCCATCAGCGCGGGGAGAAAAACTGTTTTTT. This codes for CASSPSARGEKLFF.

There are many counts of this clonotype. The CDR3 sequence: CASLSGTETQYF. CDR3 coding DNA: TGTGCCAGCTTGTCCGGGACGGAGACCCAGTACTTC. The chain has TRBV28 and TRBJ2-5; either TRBD1 or TRBD2 may supply D (5 bases each). The CDR3 is 12 residues long. V dropped 8 bases and J dropped 5 bases, with 12 bases sitting between them. The germline CDR1 and CDR2 sequences are MDHEN and SYDVKM.

This clonotype was detected a few times. The gene calls are TRBV6-1 and TRBJ1-1; TRBD1 is a possible D gene (6 bases). Germline CDR1 reads MNHNS; CDR2 reads SASEGT. V was pared by 2 bases and J by 8 bases, with 12 bases between. The CDR3 contains 13 residues. The CDR3, as DNA: TGTGCCAGCAGTGAACTGGGGGGGGGCGAAGCTTTCTTT. Translation: CASSELGGGEAFF.

This chain's CDR3 is CSARPTIQGYGYTF. The CDR3 bases are TGCAGTGCTAGACCTACCATTCAGGGATATGGCTACACCTTC. The chain recombines TRBV20-1 with TRBJ1-2; D possibly corresponds to TRBD1 (5 bases). This CDR3 is built from 14 residues. Germline lookup yields CDR1 DFQATT and CDR2 SNEGSKA (reference sequence). The ends were cut back, 2 bases at V and 5 bases at J, with 15 bases in the middle.

In this sample, this clonotype turned up a few times. The chain links TRBV6-1 to TRBJ2-7, with a weak D call TRBD2 (6 bases). Per germline, CDR1 MNHNS and CDR2 SASEGT. V was shortened by 1 base and J by 4 bases, with 14 bases between the two germline ends. The CDR3 consists of 15 residues. Here the CDR3 reads CASSEGPGSGYEQYF. The CDR3, as DNA: TGTGCCAGCAGTGAAGGGCCAGGGAGCGGGTACGAGCAGTACTTC.

This clonotype has at least ten counts. The chain links TRBV6-1 to TRBJ1-1, with D uncertain. The CDR3 totals 15 residues. The germline V and J ends were trimmed by 8 bases and 2 bases, with 18 bases remaining between them. CDR1 is MNHNS, CDR2 SASEGT, per germline. This chain's CDR3 is CASSTRVGLNTEAFF. The CDR3, as DNA: TGTGCCAGCTCCACGCGGGTAGGATTAAACACTGAAGCTTTCTTT.

The genes are TRBV28 and TRBJ2-7, with 7 positions matching TRBD2. The CDR3 loop spans 13 amino acids. Germline assignment: CDR1 MDHEN and CDR2 SYDVKM. V shed 8 bases, J shed 6 bases, and the junction held 10 bases outside the gene matches. The CDR3 nucleotides are TGTGCCAGCCGCCTGGGGCGGGAGTTCGAGCAGTACTTC. Translation: CASRLGREFEQYF.

As for this clonotype: This clone may be a read error of a much larger clone one base away. J is TRBJ2-7 and V is TRBV11-2; 8 bases fit TRBD2. Germline V gene lookup returns CDR1 SGHAT and CDR2 FQNNGV. The CDR3 sequence is 15 residues long. CDR3: CASSLGLVRSYERYF. The CDR3 DNA reads as TGTGCCAGCAGCCTGGGACTAGTGAGGTCCTACGAGCGGTACTTC.

This clonotype turned up a few times. The V call is TRBV28, the J call TRBJ1-5; tentatively, D is TRBD1 (6 bases). The CDR3 covers 13 residues. Germline CDR1 and CDR2: MDHEN and SYDVKM. V dropped 10 bases and J dropped 3 bases, with 13 bases sitting between them. CDR3 nucleotides: TGTGCCACCAGGTGGACAGTCAATCAGCCCCAGCATTTT. It yields the protein CATRWTVNQPQHF. The full variable domain, in which reference TRBV28 and TRBJ1-5 provide the parts outside the CDR3, is DVKVTQSSRYLVKRTGEKVFLECVQDMDHENMFWYRQDPGLGLRLIYFSYDVKMKEKGDIPEGYSVSREKKERFSLILESASTNQTSMYLCATRWTVNQPQHFGDGTRLSIL.

Only a few counts were recorded for this clonotype. V usage is TRBV6-1 and J usage is TRBJ1-2; D remains unclear. The CDR3 contains 13 residues. V was cut by 8 bases and J by 2 bases, with 12 bases left in between. Looked up from germline, CDR1 is MNHNS and CDR2 is SASEGT. CDR3 DNA: TGTGCCAGCGGTGGACCGCCGAACTATGGCTACACCTTC. Protein sequence: CASGGPPNYGYTF.

The CDR3 DNA reads TGTGCCAGCAGTCGTGACACCCATCAGCCCCAGCATTTT. Encoded protein: CASSRDTHQPQHF. The chain links TRBV3-1 to TRBJ1-5, with D uncertain. The CDR3 consists of 13 residues. Trimming pared 6 bases from V and 5 bases from J, leaving 11 bases between. Germline V gene lookup returns CDR1 LGHDT and CDR2 YNNKEL (reference sequence).

The table lists this clonotype with a few counts. The chain couples TRBV12-3 or TRBV12-4 to TRBJ1-6, with D hard to call. The V end lost 3 bases, the J end lost 9 bases, and 6 bases lay between the germline ends. CDR3 length: 12 amino acids. This CDR3 is CASSFSASPLHF. The CDR3, as DNA: TGTGCCAGCAGTTTCTCCGCTTCACCCCTCCACTTT.

The gene calls are TRBV4-3 and TRBJ2-3; D is uncertain. Per the germline V gene, CDR1 is LGHNA and CDR2 is YSLEER. V lost 1 base to trimming and J lost 2 bases, with 4 bases between them. The CDR3 length is 13 residues. The CDR3 sequence is CASSQGNTDTQYF. As DNA, the CDR3 is TGCGCCAGCAGCCAAGGGAACACAGATACGCAGTATTTT.

The chain carries TRBV18 and TRBJ2-1, with D tentatively TRBD2 (6 bases). Trimming took off 3 bases at V and 1 base at J, with 16 bases between the two ends. In germline, CDR1 is KGHSH, CDR2 LQKENI. The CDR3 consists of 17 residues. This CDR3 is CASSPQDGGSSYNEQFF. The CDR3 DNA follows: TGTGCCAGCTCACCCCAGGACGGGGGAAGTTCCTACAATGAGCAGTTCTTC.

Details on this clonotype: A read error may be the cause here, since a much bigger clone is one base away. The J gene is TRBJ1-2, the V gene TRBV28, with 7 bases fitting TRBD1. The CDR3 extends over 13 amino acids. Germline V gene lookup returns CDR1 MDHEN and CDR2 SYDVKM. The trim removed 5 bases at V and 4 bases at J, leaving 4 bases unmatched. This CDR3 is CASSGNRGYGYTF. The CDR3, as DNA: TGTGCCAGCAGTGGGAACAGGGGCTATGGCTACACCTTC.

In its sample, this clonotype was seen a few times. The chain carries TRBV9 and TRBJ2-1; 10 positions match TRBD2. Germline V gene lookup returns CDR1 SGDLS and CDR2 YYNGEE. This CDR3 is 16 amino acids long. V dropped 4 bases and J dropped 5; count of bases not matched to a gene: 9. For the CDR3, the DNA is TGTGCCAGCAGCTCCTACTCTAGCGGGGGCCACAATGAGCAGTTCTTC. It translates to CASSSYSSGGHNEQFF. Together with reference TRBV9 and TRBJ2-1, the CDR3 gives the full variable domain: DSGVTQTPKHLITATGQRVTLRCSPRSGDLSVYWYQQSLDQGLQFLIQYYNGEERAKGNILERFSAQQFPDLHSELNLSSLELGDSALYFCASSSYSSGGHNEQFFGPGTRLTVL.